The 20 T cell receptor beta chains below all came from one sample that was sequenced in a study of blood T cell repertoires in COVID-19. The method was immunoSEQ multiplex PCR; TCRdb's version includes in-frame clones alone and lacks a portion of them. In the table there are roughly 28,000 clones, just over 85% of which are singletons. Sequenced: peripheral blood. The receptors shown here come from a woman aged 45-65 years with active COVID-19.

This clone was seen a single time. This chain's CDR3 is CASSPTGANVLTF. The CDR3, as DNA: TGTGCCAGTAGTCCTACTGGGGCCAACGTCCTGACTTTC. The J gene is TRBJ2-6, the V gene TRBV19; D ambiguous. Germline assignment: CDR1 LNHDA and CDR2 SQIVND (reference sequence). This CDR3 is 13 amino acids long. The V and J ends lost 5 bases and 2 bases respectively, with 4 bases between them.

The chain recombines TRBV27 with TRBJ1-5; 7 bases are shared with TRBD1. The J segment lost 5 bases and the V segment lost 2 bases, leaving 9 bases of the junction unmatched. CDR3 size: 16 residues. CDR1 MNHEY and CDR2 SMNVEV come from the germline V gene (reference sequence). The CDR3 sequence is CASSLSGRGTHQPQHF. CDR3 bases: TGTGCCAGCAGTTTAAGCGGCAGGGGGACTCATCAGCCCCAGCATTTT.

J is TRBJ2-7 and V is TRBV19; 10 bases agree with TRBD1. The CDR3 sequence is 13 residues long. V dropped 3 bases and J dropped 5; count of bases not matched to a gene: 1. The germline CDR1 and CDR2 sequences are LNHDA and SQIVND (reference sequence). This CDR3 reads CASSIGQGDEQYF. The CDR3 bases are TGTGCCAGTAGTATCGGACAGGGGGACGAGCAGTACTTC.

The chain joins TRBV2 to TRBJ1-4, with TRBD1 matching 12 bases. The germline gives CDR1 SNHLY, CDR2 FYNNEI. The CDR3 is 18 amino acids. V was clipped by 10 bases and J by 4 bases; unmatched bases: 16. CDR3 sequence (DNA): TGTGCCACCAAGACGGGACAGGGGGCAACCACCGGTAATGAAAAACTGTTTTTT. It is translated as CATKTGQGATTGNEKLFF.

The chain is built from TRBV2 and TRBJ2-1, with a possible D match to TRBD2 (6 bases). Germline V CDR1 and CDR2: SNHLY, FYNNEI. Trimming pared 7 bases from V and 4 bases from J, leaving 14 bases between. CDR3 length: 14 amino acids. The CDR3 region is CASTGTSPYNEQFF. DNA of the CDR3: TGTGCCAGCACCGGGACTTCGCCTTACAATGAGCAGTTCTTC.

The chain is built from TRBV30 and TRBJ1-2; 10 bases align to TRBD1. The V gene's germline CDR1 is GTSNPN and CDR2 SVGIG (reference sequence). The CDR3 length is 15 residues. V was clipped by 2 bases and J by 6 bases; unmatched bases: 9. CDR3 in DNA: TGTGCCTGGAGTTCTCATCTGGACAGGGGGAATGGCTACACCTTC. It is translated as CAWSSHLDRGNGYTF.

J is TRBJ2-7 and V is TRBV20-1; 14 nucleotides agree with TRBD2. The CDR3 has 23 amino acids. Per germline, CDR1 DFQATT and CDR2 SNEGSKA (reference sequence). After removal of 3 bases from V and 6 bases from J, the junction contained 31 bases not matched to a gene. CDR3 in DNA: TGCAGTGCTAGTATCCCTCGGTACCAAAACATTCCGGGACTAGCGGGAGTAACCATCGAGCAGTACTTC. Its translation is CSASIPRYQNIPGLAGVTIEQYF.

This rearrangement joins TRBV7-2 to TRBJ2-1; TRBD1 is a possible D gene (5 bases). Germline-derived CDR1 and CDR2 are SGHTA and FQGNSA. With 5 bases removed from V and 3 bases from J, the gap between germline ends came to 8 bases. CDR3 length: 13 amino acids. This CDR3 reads CASSLGHYNEQFF. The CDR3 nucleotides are TGTGCCAGCAGCCTTGGACACTACAATGAGCAGTTCTTC.

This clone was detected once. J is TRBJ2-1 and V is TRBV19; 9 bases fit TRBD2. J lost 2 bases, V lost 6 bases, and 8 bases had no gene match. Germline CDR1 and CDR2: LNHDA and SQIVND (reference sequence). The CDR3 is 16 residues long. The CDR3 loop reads CASSQGLAGTYNEQFF. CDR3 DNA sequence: TGTGCCAGTAGCCAAGGCCTAGCGGGAACCTACAATGAGCAGTTCTTC.

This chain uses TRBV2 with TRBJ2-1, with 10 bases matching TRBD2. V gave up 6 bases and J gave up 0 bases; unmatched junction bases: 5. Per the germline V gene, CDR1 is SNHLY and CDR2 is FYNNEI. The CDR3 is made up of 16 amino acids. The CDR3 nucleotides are TGTGCCAGCAGGGGGACTAGCGAACTCTCCTACAATGAGCAGTTCTTC. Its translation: CASRGTSELSYNEQFF.

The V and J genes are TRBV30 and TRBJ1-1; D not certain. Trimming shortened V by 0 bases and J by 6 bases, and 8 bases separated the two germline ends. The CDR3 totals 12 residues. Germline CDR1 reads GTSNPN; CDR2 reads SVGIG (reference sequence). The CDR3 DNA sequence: TGTGCCTGGAGTGTAATCACACCTGAAGCTTTCTTT. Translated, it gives CAWSVITPEAFF.

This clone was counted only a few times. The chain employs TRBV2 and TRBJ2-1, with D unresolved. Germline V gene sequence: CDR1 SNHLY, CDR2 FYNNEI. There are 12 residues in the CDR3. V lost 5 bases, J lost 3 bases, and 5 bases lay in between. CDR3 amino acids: CASSSNYNEQFF. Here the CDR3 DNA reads TGTGCCAGCAGTTCTAACTACAATGAGCAGTTCTTC.

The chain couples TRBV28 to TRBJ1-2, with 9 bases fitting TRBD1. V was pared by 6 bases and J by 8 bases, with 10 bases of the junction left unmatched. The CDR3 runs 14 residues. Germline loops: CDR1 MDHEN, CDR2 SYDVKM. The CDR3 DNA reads TGTGCCAGCAGCTCGACCGGGACAGGGCAGGGCTACACCTTC. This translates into CASSSTGTGQGYTF.

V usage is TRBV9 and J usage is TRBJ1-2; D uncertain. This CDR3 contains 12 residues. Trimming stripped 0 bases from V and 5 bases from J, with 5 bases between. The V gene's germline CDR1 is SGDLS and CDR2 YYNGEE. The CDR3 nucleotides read TGTGCCAGCAGCGTAGGGCAGTATGGCTACACCTTC. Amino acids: CASSVGQYGYTF.

The CDR3 loop reads CASSKDVAGSNTGELFF. CDR3 sequence (DNA): TGTGCCAGCAGTAAAGACGTAGCGGGATCGAACACCGGGGAGCTGTTTTTT. The V gene is TRBV28, the J gene TRBJ2-2, with 8 bases that match TRBD2. The V segment lost 5 bases and the J segment 0 bases; nucleotides outside the gene matches: 8. The CDR3 is 17 amino acids. In germline, CDR1 is MDHEN, CDR2 SYDVKM. The whole variable domain, filled in from reference TRBV28 and TRBJ2-2, reads DVKVTQSSRYLVKRTGEKVFLECVQDMDHENMFWYRQDPGLGLRLIYFSYDVKMKEKGDIPEGYSVSREKKERFSLILESASTNQTSMYLCASSKDVAGSNTGELFFGEGSRLTVL.

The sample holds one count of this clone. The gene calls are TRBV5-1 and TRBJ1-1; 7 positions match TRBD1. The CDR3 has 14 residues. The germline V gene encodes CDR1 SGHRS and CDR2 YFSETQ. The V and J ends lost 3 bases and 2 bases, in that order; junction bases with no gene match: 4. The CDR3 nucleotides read TGCGCCAGCAGCTGGGGACAGCCTAACACTGAAGCTTTCTTT. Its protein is CASSWGQPNTEAFF. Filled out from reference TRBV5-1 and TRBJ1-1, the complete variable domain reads KAGVTQTPRYLIKTRGQQVTLSCSPISGHRSVSWYQQTPGQGLQFLFEYFSETQRNKGNFPGRFSGRQFSNSRSEMNVSTLELGDSALYLCASSWGQPNTEAFFGQGTRLTVV.

The CDR3 DNA reads as TGTGCCAGCAGTTCCCGGGGTAAACTAGCGGGAGCAAACGAGCAGTACTTC. The encoded protein is CASSSRGKLAGANEQYF. V usage is TRBV28 and J usage is TRBJ2-7; 11 bases are shared with TRBD2. The CDR3 has 17 residues. Germline values: CDR1 MDHEN, CDR2 SYDVKM. V gave up 4 bases and J gave up 5 bases; unmatched junction bases: 13.

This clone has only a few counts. The CDR3 DNA is TGTGCCAGCAGCAGAACCGGGACAGGGCCCTACGAGCAGTACTTC. It codes for CASSRTGTGPYEQYF. The J gene is TRBJ2-7, the V gene TRBV7-2, with TRBD1 matching over 9 bases. In germline, CDR1 is SGHTA, CDR2 FQGNSA. The junction had 7 bases not matched to a gene; V was cut back by 5 bases and J by 2 bases. The CDR3 runs to 15 residues.

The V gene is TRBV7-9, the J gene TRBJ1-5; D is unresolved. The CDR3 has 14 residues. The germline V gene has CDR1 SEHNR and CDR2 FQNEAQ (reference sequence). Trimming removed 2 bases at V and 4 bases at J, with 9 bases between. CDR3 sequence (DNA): TGTGCCAGCAGCTTAAGCTCGGGGAATCAGCCCCAGCATTTT. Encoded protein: CASSLSSGNQPQHF.

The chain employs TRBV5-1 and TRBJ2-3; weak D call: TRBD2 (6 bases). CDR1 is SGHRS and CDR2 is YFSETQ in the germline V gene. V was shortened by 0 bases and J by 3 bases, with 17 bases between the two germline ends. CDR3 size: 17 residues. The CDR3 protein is CASSLGLGRDRTDTQYF. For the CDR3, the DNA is TGCGCCAGCAGCTTGGGGCTGGGGCGGGATCGGACAGATACGCAGTATTTT.